The rows below give T cell receptor beta chains drawn from one sample of a study of cytomegalovirus exposure and HLA in healthy donors. Assay: immunoSEQ multiplex PCR; the TCRdb copy retains only in-frame clones and omits some. The repertoire holds approximately 160,000 clones, approximately 80% seen once, with about 2.6% in the top ten. The sequenced material came from PBMCs. These receptors were taken from a woman aged 40 to 49 in good health and CMV-seropositive. Each CDR3 is given with its conserved first and last residue. The D gene is left open where the match is weak. Only part of the rows carry a size: once, few, many, or a class if the clone is expanded.

abundance: NA; d_gene: NA; v_gene: TRBV5-6; j_gene: TRBJ2-2; CDR3aa: CASTRGTGELFF; CDR3nt: TGTGCCAGCACCCGCGGGACCGGGGAGCTGTTTTTT
abundance: NA; d_gene: TRBD2; v_gene: TRBV27; j_gene: TRBJ2-3; CDR3aa: CASRASGTDTQYF; CDR3nt: TGTGCCAGCAGGGCTAGCGGAACAGATACGCAGTATTTT
abundance: NA; d_gene: TRBD1; v_gene: TRBV6-1; j_gene: TRBJ2-1; CDR3aa: CASKGATVLEQFF; CDR3nt: TGTGCCAGCAAGGGGGCCACCGTCCTAGAGCAGTTCTTC
abundance: NA; d_gene: NA; v_gene: TRBV29-1; j_gene: TRBJ1-1; CDR3aa: CSAEGGSTEAFF; CDR3nt: TGCAGCGCCGAAGGGGGTAGCACTGAAGCTTTCTTT
abundance: NA; d_gene: NA; v_gene: TRBV27; j_gene: TRBJ2-7; CDR3aa: CASSSVAEQYF; CDR3nt: TGTGCCAGCAGTTCCGTCGCGGAGCAGTACTTC
abundance: NA; d_gene: TRBD2; v_gene: TRBV5-1; j_gene: TRBJ2-3; CDR3aa: CASSPGTSGGSTDTQYF; CDR3nt: TGCGCCAGCAGCCCCGGGACTAGCGGGGGGAGCACAGATACGCAGTATTTT
abundance: NA; d_gene: TRBD2; v_gene: TRBV6-1; j_gene: TRBJ2-2; CDR3aa: CAGRLAGGSGELFF; CDR3nt: TGTGCCGGTAGGCTAGCGGGAGGGAGCGGGGAGCTGTTTTTT
abundance: NA; d_gene: TRBD2; v_gene: TRBV6-1; j_gene: TRBJ2-7; CDR3aa: CASSGETSGSYEQYF; CDR3nt: TGTGCCAGCAGTGGAGAGACTAGCGGGAGCTACGAGCAGTACTTC
abundance: few; d_gene: TRBD2; v_gene: TRBV11-3; j_gene: TRBJ2-1; CDR3aa: CASSSRTSGSHNEQFF; CDR3nt: TGTGCCAGCAGCTCCCGGACTAGCGGGAGCCACAATGAGCAGTTCTTC
abundance: NA; d_gene: TRBD2; v_gene: TRBV30; j_gene: TRBJ2-1; CDR3aa: CAWSGLAGGLNEQFF; CDR3nt: TGTGCCTGGAGTGGACTAGCGGGGGGGCTAAATGAGCAGTTCTTC
abundance: NA; d_gene: TRBD2; v_gene: TRBV4-1; j_gene: TRBJ2-3; CDR3aa: CASSQVGRGGPGTQYF; CDR3nt: TGCGCCAGCAGCCAAGTCGGGCGGGGGGGCCCAGGTACGCAGTATTTT
abundance: NA; d_gene: NA; v_gene: TRBV11-3; j_gene: TRBJ1-3; CDR3aa: CASSSPRGGNTIYF; CDR3nt: TGTGCCAGCAGCTCCCCAAGGGGGGGAAACACCATATATTTT
abundance: NA; d_gene: NA; v_gene: TRBV19; j_gene: TRBJ2-2; CDR3aa: CASIEDAGAAGELFF; CDR3nt: TGTGCCAGCATCGAGGACGCGGGGGCCGCCGGGGAGCTGTTTTTT
abundance: NA; d_gene: TRBD1; v_gene: TRBV10-2; j_gene: TRBJ1-3; CDR3aa: CASSELPGTGDSGNTIYF; CDR3nt: TGCGCCAGCAGTGAGTTACCCGGGACAGGCGACTCTGGAAACACCATATATTTT
abundance: NA; d_gene: TRBD2; v_gene: TRBV5-1; j_gene: TRBJ2-3; CDR3aa: CASSLGASGRPSDTQYF; CDR3nt: TGCGCCAGCAGCTTGGGGGCTAGCGGGAGGCCTTCAGATACGCAGTATTTT
abundance: NA; d_gene: TRBD1; v_gene: TRBV7-9; j_gene: TRBJ1-2; CDR3aa: CASSADRWYGYTF; CDR3nt: TGTGCCAGCAGCGCGGACAGGTGGTATGGCTACACCTTC
abundance: once; d_gene: TRBD2; v_gene: TRBV5-6; j_gene: TRBJ2-5; CDR3aa: CASSSEREQYF; CDR3nt: TGTGCCAGCAGCTCTGAGCGGGAGCAGTACTTC
abundance: NA; d_gene: TRBD2; v_gene: TRBV6-5; j_gene: TRBJ2-7; CDR3aa: CASSSGPSGGEFQQYF; CDR3nt: TGTGCCAGCAGTTCTGGACCTAGCGGGGGGGAGTTTCAGCAGTACTTC
abundance: NA; d_gene: NA; v_gene: TRBV2; j_gene: TRBJ1-2; CDR3aa: CASSSQGLNYGYTF; CDR3nt: TGTGCCAGCAGTTCCCAGGGGCTTAACTATGGCTACACCTTC
abundance: NA; d_gene: TRBD1; v_gene: TRBV19; j_gene: TRBJ1-1; CDR3aa: CASTPRRGDRGRNTEAFF; CDR3nt: TGTGCCAGTACCCCTCGGCGGGGCGACAGGGGGCGAAACACTGAAGCTTTCTTT
abundance: NA; d_gene: NA; v_gene: TRBV19; j_gene: TRBJ2-2; CDR3aa: CASSILTGTSINTGELFF; CDR3nt: TGTGCCAGTAGTATTCTCACCGGGACTTCAATCAACACCGGGGAGCTGTTTTTT
abundance: NA; d_gene: TRBD2; v_gene: TRBV4-3; j_gene: TRBJ2-2; CDR3aa: CASSQGLDTGELFF; CDR3nt: TGCGCCAGCAGCCAGGGACTAGACACCGGGGAGCTGTTTTTT
abundance: few; d_gene: NA; v_gene: TRBV11-2; j_gene: TRBJ1-2; CDR3aa: CASSTGQRNYGYTF; CDR3nt: TGTGCCAGCAGCACCGGACAGCGAAACTATGGCTACACCTTC
abundance: once; d_gene: TRBD2; v_gene: TRBV29-1; j_gene: TRBJ2-1; CDR3aa: CSVIELAGPIGSYNEQFF; CDR3nt: TGCAGCGTGATCGAACTAGCGGGACCCATAGGCTCCTACAATGAGCAGTTCTTC
abundance: NA; d_gene: TRBD1; v_gene: TRBV19; j_gene: TRBJ2-5; CDR3aa: CASRRTGEETQYF; CDR3nt: TGTGCCAGTAGGCGGACAGGGGAAGAGACCCAGTACTTC
abundance: NA; d_gene: NA; v_gene: TRBV7-2; j_gene: TRBJ2-1; CDR3aa: CASSLVLAIEQFF; CDR3nt: TGTGCCAGCAGCTTAGTCTTAGCGATCGAGCAGTTCTTC